What follows is one T cell receptor beta chain and its context. This entry is derived from a study of T cell changes during pregnancy in multiple sclerosis. Sequencing was performed with immunoSEQ multiplex PCR; in TCRdb, only in-frame clones are kept and a portion is missing. This table has 20,000 to 25,000 clones, approximately 86% appearing once. The germline gives CDR1 SGDLS, CDR2 YYNGEE. The CDR3 length is 14 residues. J was trimmed by 9 bases and V by 2 bases; bases with no gene match: 5. This receptor was identified in a female donor in good health, enrolled as a control in a pregnancy study. The sample here was CD8+ T cells from peripheral blood mononuclear cells, taken in the first trimester of pregnancy. V gene TRBV9 combines with J gene TRBJ2-7, with 13 bases matching TRBD2. CDR3 region: CASSVGTSGTGQYF. The DNA for the CDR3 is TGTGCCAGCAGCGTCGGGACTAGCGGGACGGGGCAGTACTTC.